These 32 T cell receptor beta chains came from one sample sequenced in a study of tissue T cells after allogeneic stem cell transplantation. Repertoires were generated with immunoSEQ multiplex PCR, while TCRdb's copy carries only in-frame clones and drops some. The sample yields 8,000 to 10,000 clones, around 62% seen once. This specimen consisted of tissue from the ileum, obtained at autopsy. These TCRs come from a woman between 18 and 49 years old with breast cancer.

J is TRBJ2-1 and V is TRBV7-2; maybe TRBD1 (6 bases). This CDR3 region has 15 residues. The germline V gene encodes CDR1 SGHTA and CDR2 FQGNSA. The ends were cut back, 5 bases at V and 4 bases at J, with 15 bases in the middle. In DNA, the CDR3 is TGTGCCAGCAGCGACGGGCTAGGGGGTTACAATGAGCAGTTCTTC. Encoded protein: CASSDGLGGYNEQFF.

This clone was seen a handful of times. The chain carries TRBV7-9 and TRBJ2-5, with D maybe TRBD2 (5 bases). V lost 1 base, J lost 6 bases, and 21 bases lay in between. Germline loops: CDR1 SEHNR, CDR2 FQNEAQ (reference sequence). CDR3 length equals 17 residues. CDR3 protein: CASSLGRRGGSPKTQYF. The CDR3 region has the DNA TGTGCCAGCAGCTTAGGCCGCAGAGGAGGCTCCCCGAAGACCCAGTACTTC.

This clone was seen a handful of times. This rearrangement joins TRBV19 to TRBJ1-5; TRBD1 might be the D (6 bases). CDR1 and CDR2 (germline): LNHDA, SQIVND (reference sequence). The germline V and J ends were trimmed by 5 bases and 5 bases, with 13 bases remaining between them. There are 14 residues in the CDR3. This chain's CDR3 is CASSDGQIDQPQHF. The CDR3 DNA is TGTGCCAGTAGTGATGGACAGATAGATCAGCCCCAGCATTTT.

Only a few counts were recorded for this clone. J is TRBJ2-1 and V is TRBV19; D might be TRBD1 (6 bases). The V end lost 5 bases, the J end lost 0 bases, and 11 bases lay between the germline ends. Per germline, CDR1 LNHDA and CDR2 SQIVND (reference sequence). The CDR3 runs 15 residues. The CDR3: CASSPNRVSYNEQFF. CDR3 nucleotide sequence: TGTGCCAGTAGTCCAAACAGGGTCTCCTACAATGAGCAGTTCTTC.

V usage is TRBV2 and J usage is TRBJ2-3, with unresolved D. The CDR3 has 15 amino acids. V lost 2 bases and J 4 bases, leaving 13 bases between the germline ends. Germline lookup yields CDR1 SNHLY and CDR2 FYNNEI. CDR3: CASSENFARPDTQYF. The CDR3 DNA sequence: TGTGCCAGCAGTGAAAATTTCGCCCGGCCAGATACGCAGTATTTT. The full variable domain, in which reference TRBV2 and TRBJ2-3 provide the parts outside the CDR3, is EPEVTQTPSHQVTQMGQEVILRCVPISNHLYFYWYRQILGQKVEFLVSFYNNEISEKSEIFDDQFSVERPDGSNFTLKIRSTKLEDSAMYFCASSENFARPDTQYFGPGTRLTVL.

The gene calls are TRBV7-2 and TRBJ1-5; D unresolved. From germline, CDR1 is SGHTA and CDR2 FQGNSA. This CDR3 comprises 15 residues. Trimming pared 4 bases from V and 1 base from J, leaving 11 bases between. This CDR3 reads CASSSVSLSNQPQHF. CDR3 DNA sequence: TGTGCCAGCAGCTCGGTATCATTGAGCAATCAGCCCCAGCATTTT.

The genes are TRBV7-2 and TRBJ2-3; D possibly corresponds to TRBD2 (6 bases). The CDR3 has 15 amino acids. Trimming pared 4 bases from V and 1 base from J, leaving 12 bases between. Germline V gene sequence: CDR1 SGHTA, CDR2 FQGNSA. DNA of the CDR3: TGTGCCAGCAGCTCCCGGACGGGGGGCACAGATACGCAGTATTTT. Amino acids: CASSSRTGGTDTQYF.

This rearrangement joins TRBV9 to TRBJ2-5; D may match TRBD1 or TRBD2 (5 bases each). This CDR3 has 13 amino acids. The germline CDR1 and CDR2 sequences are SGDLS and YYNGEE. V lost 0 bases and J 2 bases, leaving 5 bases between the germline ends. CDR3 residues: CASSVGGQETQYF. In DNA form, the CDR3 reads TGTGCCAGCAGCGTAGGGGGGCAAGAGACCCAGTACTTC.

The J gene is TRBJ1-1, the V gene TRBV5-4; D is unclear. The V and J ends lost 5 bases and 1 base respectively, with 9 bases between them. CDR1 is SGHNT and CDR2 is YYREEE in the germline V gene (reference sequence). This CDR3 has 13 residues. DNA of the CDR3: TGTGCCAGCAGGCCCACAGCGAACACTGAAGCTTTCTTT. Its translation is CASRPTANTEAFF.

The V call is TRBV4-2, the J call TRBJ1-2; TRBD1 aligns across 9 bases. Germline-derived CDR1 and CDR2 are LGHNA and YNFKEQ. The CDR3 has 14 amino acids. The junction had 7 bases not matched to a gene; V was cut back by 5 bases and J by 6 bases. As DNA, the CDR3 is TGTGCCAGCAGCGACTACAGGGGGCGGGATGGCTACACCTTC. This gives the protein CASSDYRGRDGYTF.

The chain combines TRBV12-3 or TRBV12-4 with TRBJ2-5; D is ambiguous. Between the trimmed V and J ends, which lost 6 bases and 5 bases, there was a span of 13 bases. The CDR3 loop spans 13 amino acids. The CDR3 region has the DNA TGTGCCAGCAGATTTTCTACGAAGGAGACCCAGTACTTC. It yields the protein CASRFSTKETQYF.

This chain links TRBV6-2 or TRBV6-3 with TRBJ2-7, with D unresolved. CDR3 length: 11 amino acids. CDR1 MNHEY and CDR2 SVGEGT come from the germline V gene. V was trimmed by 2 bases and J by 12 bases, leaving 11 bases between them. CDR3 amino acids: CASSYVRSWYF. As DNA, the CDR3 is TGTGCCAGCAGTTACGTGCGCTCGTGGTACTTC.

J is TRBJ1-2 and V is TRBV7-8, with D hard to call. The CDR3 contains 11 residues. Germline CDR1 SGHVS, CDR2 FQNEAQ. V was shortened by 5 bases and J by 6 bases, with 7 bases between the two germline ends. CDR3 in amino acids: CASSNDDGYTF. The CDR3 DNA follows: TGTGCCAGCAGCAACGATGATGGCTACACCTTC.

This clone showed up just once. The CDR3 sequence is CSVRGAYEQYF. CDR3 coding DNA: TGCAGCGTACGAGGCGCCTACGAGCAGTACTTC. The V call is TRBV20-1, the J call TRBJ2-7, with unresolved D. Germline assignment: CDR1 DFQATT and CDR2 SNEGSKA (reference sequence). The CDR3 loop spans 11 amino acids.

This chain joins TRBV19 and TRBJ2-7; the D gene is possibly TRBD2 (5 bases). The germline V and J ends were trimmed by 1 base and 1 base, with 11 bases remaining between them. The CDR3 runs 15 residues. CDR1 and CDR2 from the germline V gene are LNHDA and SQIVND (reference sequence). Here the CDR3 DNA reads TGTGCCAGTAGTATAGGTCTAGCTTCGTCCTACGAGCAGTACTTC. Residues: CASSIGLASSYEQYF.

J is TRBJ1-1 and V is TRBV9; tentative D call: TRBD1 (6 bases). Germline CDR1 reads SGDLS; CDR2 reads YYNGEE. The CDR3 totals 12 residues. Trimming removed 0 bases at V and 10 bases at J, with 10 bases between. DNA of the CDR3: TGTGCCAGCAGCGTAGAAGGGGGTAGAGCTTTCTTT. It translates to CASSVEGGRAFF.

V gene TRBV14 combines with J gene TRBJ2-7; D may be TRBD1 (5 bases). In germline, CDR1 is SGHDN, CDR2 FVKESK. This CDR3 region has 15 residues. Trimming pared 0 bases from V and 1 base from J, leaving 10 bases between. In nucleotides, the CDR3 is TGTGCCAGCAGCCAAGACAGGGCCAAGTCCTACGAGCAGTACTTC. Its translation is CASSQDRAKSYEQYF.

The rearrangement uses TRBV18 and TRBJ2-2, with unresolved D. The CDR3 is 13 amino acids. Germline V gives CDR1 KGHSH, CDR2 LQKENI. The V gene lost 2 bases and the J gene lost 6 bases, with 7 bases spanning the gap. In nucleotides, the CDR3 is TGTGCCAGCTCACCATCTGTGGCCGGGGAGCTGTTTTTT. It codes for CASSPSVAGELFF.

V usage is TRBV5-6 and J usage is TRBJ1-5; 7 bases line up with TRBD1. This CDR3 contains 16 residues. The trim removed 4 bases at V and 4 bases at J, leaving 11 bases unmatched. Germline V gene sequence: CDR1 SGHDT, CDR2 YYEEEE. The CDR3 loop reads CASSRVGQAPNQPQHF. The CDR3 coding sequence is TGTGCCAGCAGCCGAGTCGGACAGGCTCCTAATCAGCCCCAGCATTTT.

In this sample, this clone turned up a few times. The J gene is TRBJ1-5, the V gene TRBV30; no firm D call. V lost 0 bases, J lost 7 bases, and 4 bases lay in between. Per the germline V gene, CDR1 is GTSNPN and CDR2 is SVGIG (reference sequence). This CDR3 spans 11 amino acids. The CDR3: CAWSVGQPQHF. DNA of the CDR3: TGTGCCTGGAGTGTGGGGCAGCCCCAGCATTTT.

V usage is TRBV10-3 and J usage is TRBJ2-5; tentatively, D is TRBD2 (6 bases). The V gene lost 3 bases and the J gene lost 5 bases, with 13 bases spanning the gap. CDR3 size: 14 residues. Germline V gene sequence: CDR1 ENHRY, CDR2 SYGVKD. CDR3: CAISDPGTVETQYF. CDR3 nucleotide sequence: TGTGCCATCAGTGACCCCGGGACTGTGGAGACCCAGTACTTC.

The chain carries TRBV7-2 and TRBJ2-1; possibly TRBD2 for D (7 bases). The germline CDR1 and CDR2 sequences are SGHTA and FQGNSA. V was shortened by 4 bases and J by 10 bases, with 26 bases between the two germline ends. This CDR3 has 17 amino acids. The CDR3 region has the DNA TGTGCCAGCAGCTCGTCGCTAAGTGGGGAGGGGGATTGGGAGCAGTTCTTC. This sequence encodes CASSSSLSGEGDWEQFF. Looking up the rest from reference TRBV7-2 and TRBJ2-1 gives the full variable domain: GAGVSQSPSNKVTEKGKDVELRCDPISGHTALYWYRQSLGQGLEFLIYFQGNSAPDKSGLPSDRFSAERTGGSVSTLTIQRTQQEDSAVYLCASSSSLSGEGDWEQFFGPGTRLTVL.

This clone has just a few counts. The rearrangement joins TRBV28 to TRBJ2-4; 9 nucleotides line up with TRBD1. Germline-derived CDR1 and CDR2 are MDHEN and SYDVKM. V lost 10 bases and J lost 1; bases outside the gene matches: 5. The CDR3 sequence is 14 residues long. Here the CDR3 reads CAIRGQGAKNIQYF. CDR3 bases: TGTGCCATTCGGGGACAGGGCGCCAAAAACATTCAGTACTTC. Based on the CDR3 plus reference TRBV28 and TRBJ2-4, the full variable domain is DVKVTQSSRYLVKRTGEKVFLECVQDMDHENMFWYRQDPGLGLRLIYFSYDVKMKEKGDIPEGYSVSREKKERFSLILESASTNQTSMYLCAIRGQGAKNIQYFGAGTRLSVL.

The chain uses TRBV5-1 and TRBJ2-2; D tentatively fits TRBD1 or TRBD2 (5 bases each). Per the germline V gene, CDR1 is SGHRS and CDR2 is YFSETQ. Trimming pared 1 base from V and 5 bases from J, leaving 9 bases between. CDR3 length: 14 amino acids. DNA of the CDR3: TGCGCCAGCAGCTTGCGGGACCTTACCGGGGAGCTGTTTTTT. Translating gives CASSLRDLTGELFF.

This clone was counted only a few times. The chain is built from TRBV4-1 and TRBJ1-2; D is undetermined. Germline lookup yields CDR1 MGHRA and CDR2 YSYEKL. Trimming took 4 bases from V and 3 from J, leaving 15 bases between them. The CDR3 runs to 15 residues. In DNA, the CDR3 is TGCGCCAGCAGCCGCCTATCCCGGGGTGACTATGGCTACACCTTC. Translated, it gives CASSRLSRGDYGYTF.

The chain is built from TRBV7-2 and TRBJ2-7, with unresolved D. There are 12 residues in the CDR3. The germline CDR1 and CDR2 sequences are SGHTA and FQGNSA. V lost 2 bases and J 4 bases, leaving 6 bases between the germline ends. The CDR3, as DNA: TGTGCCAGCAGCTTAATTTGGTACGAGCAGTACTTC. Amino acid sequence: CASSLIWYEQYF.

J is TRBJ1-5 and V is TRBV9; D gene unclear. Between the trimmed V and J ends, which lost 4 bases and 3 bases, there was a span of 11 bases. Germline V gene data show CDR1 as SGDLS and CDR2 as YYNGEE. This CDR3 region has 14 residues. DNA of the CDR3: TGTGCCAGCAGCCCTGGACTGAACAATCAGCCCCAGCATTTT. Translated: CASSPGLNNQPQHF. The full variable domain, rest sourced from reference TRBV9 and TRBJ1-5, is DSGVTQTPKHLITATGQRVTLRCSPRSGDLSVYWYQQSLDQGLQFLIQYYNGEERAKGNILERFSAQQFPDLHSELNLSSLELGDSALYFCASSPGLNNQPQHFGDGTRLSIL.

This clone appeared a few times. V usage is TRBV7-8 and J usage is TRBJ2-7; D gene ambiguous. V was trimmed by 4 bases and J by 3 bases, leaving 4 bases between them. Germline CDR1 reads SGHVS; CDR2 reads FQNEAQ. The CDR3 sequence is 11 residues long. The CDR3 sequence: CASSSYYEQYF. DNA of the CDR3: TGTGCCAGCAGCTCGTACTACGAGCAGTACTTC. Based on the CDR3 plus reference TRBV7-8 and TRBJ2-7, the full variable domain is GAGVSQSPRYKVAKRGQDVALRCDPISGHVSLFWYQQALGQGPEFLTYFQNEAQLDKSGLPSDRFFAERPEGSVSTLKIQRTQQEDSAVYLCASSSYYEQYFGPGTRLTVT.

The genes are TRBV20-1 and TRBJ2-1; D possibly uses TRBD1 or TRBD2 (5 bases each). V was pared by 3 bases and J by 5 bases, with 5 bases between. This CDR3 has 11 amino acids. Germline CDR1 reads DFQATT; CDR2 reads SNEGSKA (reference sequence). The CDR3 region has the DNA TGCAGTGCTAGGGGGGACAATGAGCAGTTCTTC. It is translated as CSARGDNEQFF.

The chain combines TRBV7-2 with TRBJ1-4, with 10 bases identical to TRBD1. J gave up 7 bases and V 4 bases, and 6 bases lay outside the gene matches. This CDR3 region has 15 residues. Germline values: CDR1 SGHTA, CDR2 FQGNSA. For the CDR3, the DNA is TGTGCCAGCAGCTACTGGGACAGGGGAGGTGAAAAACTGTTTTTT. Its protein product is CASSYWDRGGEKLFF.

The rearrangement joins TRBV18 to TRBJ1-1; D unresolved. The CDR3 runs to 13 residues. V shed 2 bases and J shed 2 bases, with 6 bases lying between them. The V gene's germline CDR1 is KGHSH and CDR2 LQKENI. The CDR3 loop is CASSPGQNTEAFF. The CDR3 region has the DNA TGTGCCAGCTCACCAGGTCAAAACACTGAAGCTTTCTTT.

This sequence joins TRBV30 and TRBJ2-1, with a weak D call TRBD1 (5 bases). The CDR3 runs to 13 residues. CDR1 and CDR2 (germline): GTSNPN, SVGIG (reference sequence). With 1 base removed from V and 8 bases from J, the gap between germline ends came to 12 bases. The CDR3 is CAWSGWGKDEQFF. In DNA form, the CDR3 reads TGTGCCTGGAGTGGCTGGGGCAAGGATGAGCAGTTCTTC.